This note documents a single T cell receptor (beta chain) sequence. V dropped 6 bases and J dropped 4; count of bases not matched to a gene: 5. Germline CDR1 is SNHLY and CDR2 is FYNNEI. The CDR3 has 15 amino acids. In the original analysis: Estimation of nucleated cell counts was performed using reference gene primer amplification. The assay was immunoSEQ multiplex PCR, and TCRdb's table has in-frame clones only and misses some. V, J and clone size are taken as reported in that table, and D and trimming were inferred from the DNA itself. The repertoire holds 140,000 or so clones, with about 80% as singletons. This entry comes from a study of blood T cell repertoires in COVID-19. Overall study context: Acute-phase and convalescent COVID-19 samples originated in the United States, Italy and Spain. Sources were T cells, B-cell-depleted T cells, or PBMCs; the material itself was cDNA or gDNA.

The chain uses TRBV2 and TRBJ2-1; TRBD2 matches 11 bases. The TCR comes from a man aged 70 or older who had recovered from COVID-19. The source material was peripheral blood. CDR3 in amino acids: CASSTTSGTYNEQFF. The CDR3 coding sequence is TGTGCCAGCAGCACGACTAGCGGGACATACAATGAGCAGTTCTTC.